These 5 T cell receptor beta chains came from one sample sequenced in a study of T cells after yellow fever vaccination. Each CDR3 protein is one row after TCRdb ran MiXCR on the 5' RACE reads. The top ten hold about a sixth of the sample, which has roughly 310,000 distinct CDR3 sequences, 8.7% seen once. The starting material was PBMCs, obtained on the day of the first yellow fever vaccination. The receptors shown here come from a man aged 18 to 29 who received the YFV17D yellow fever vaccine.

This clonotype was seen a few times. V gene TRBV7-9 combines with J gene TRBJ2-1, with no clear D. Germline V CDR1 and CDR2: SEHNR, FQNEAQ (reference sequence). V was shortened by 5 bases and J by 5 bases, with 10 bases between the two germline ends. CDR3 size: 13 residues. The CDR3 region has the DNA TGTGCCAGCAGCCCGGTAGCAGACAATGAGCAGTTCTTC. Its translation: CASSPVADNEQFF. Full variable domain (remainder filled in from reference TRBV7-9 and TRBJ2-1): DTGVSQNPRHKITKRGQNVTFRCDPISEHNRLYWYRQTLGQGPEFLTYFQNEAQLEKSRLLSDRFSAERPKGSFSTLEIQRTEQGDSAMYLCASSPVADNEQFFGPGTRLTVL.

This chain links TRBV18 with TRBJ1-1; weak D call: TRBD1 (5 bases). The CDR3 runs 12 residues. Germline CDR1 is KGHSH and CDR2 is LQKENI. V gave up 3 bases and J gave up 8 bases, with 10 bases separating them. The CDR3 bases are TGTGCCAGCTCACCGTCCAGGGAGGAAGCTTTCTTT. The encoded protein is CASSPSREEAFF.

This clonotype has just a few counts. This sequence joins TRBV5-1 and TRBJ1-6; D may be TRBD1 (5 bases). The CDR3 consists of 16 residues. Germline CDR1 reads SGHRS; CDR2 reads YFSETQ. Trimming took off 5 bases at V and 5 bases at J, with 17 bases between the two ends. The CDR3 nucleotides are TGCGCCAGCAGACCCTGGGACGGGAAAAATAATTCACCCCTCCACTTT. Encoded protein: CASRPWDGKNNSPLHF.

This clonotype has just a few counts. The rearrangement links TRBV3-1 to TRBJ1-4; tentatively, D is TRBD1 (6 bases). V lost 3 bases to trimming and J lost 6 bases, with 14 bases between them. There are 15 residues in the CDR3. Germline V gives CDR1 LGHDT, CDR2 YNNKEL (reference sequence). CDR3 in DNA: TGTGCCAGCAGCCAGCAGGGGCATTGGGATGAAAAACTGTTTTTT. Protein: CASSQQGHWDEKLFF.

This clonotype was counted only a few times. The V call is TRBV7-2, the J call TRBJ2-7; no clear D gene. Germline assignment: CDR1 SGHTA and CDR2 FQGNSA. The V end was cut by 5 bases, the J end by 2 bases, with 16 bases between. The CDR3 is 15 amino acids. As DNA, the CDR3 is TGTGCCAGCAGCCCCGCCGGTCCTGTTACCTACGAGCAGTACTTC. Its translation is CASSPAGPVTYEQYF.